This record concerns one T cell receptor beta chain sequence. This clonotype was observed many times. No cognate antigen has been identified for it. One end of the junction does not line up with germline, which may come from a read error. This sample is drawn from a study of breast tumors, draining lymph nodes, adjacent tissues (dated by TCRdb to the mid-2010s). At the level of the whole study: TCR beta repertoires were compared across tumor, adjacent nontumor tissue and axillary lymph nodes obtained from breast cancer patients. The study was designed to assess the relationships and possible T-cell exchange between tumor, surrounding tissue and draining lymph node repertoires in human breast cancer.

Looking up the germline V gene (reference sequence) yields CDR1 LNHDA and CDR2 SQIVND. Including the terminal cysteine and phenylalanine, the CDR3 comprises 17 residues. The DNA shown is the 51-base CDR3, in frame from base 1. The sequencer was an Illumina HiSeq 2000. Multiplex PCR amplification was used to build the TCR beta chain libraries. The amplified TCR beta chain products were analyzed by high-throughput sequencing. The public sequencing data were trimmed at Q25 with fastp and processed into clonotypes with MiXCR by TCRdb, which kept only in-frame beta chains. All rows with the same CDR3 protein become a single entry with the most common DNA and genes. Within this sample are about 230,000 distinct CDR3 sequences, with less than 40% of them counted one time only. Clones ranked in the top ten supply roughly 1.3% of the sample. Overall study outcomes, separate from this receptor: The data were considered consistent with the idea that most tumor T cells come from the lymph node and then expand in tumor tissue. The study presented the conclusion that tumor T cells originate in lymph nodes as consistent with a hypothesis, not as something directly demonstrated. Tumors showed preferential V and J gene usage, and their T-cell repertoire diversity fell below that of lymph nodes yet above that of nontumor tissue. The similarity between tumor and nontumor tissue repertoires was significantly greater in luminal-like breast cancer than in basal-like breast cancer.

Lymph node samples were obtained from the axillary draining lymph nodes of breast cancer patients. This clonotype was obtained from a female donor with breast cancer. Some clones in this sample may be carry-over from other donors' samples. Sequencing was performed on axillary lymph node tissue. The chain is made from TRBV19 and TRBJ2-5, and 12 junction bases match TRBD2. The CDR3 sequence is CASSMRRASGREETQSF. The nucleotide sequence reads as follows: TGTGCCAGTAGTATGAGGAGGGCTAGCGGGAGGGAAGAGACCCAGTCCTTC.